These 25 T cell receptor beta chains came from one sample sequenced in a study of regulatory T cells in long-lasting Graves disease. Building the TCR beta libraries relied on iRepertoire HTBI primers, and CDR3 regions underwent Arm-PCR. TCRdb used MiXCR to reprocess the multiplex PCR reads, holding one entry per CDR3 protein. The repertoire has a few hundred thousand distinct CDR3 sequences, 14% of them found once; the top ten carry roughly 18%. Time point noted: newly diagnosed GD, antithyroid drugs for less than 3 months. The TCR library was made from RNA extracted from PBMCs. The same specimen was also included in a second study, on T cells in Graves' hyperthyroidism and ophthalmopathy.

This sample comprised peripheral blood mononuclear cells (PBMCs), obtained at new diagnosis, from a patient treated with antithyroid drugs. The receptors were sampled from a woman aged 45 to 65 with Graves disease.

V and J are TRBV12-3 or TRBV12-4 and TRBJ2-6, with D perhaps being TRBD1 or TRBD2 (5 bases each). This CDR3 has 16 residues. Trimming shortened V by 6 bases and J by 1 base, and 13 bases separated the two germline ends. The CDR3 DNA is TGTGCCAGCAGCGAAAGTTGGGGGTCTGGGGCCAACGTCCTGACTTTC. This gives the protein CASSESWGSGANVLTF.

In its sample, this clonotype was seen a few times. The chain combines TRBV30 with TRBJ2-7; D possibly uses TRBD1 or TRBD2 (5 bases each). CDR1 and CDR2 (germline): GTSNPN, SVGIG (reference sequence). The CDR3 spans 13 residues. Trimming removed 5 bases at V and 2 bases at J, with 13 bases between. CDR3 sequence reads: CAWPGDRPYEQYF. CDR3 DNA: TGTGCCTGGCCCGGGGACCGACCCTACGAGCAGTACTTC.

The chain uses TRBV28 and TRBJ1-1; no clear D gene. Germline CDR1 is MDHEN and CDR2 is SYDVKM. V was trimmed by 6 bases and J by 0 bases, leaving 14 bases between them. CDR3 size: 15 residues. The CDR3 nucleotides read TGTGCCAGCAGATGGACCGAATTTCTGAACACTGAAGCTTTCTTT. Its protein product is CASRWTEFLNTEAFF.

Many counts were recorded for this clonotype. The chain has TRBV28 and TRBJ2-3; 9 positions agree with TRBD1. The CDR3 spans 15 residues. J was trimmed by 5 bases and V by 5 bases; bases with no gene match: 8. Looked up from germline, CDR1 is MDHEN and CDR2 is SYDVKM. The DNA for the CDR3 is TGTGCCAGCAGTCTTTCCGGGACAGGGTTAGATACGCAGTATTTT. It specifies CASSLSGTGLDTQYF.

This clonotype came up many times. The rearrangement uses TRBV20-1 and TRBJ1-1; no reliable D call. Per germline, CDR1 DFQATT and CDR2 SNEGSKA (reference sequence). Trimming pared 3 bases from V and 6 bases from J, leaving 17 bases between. The CDR3 sequence is 14 residues long. Written as DNA, the CDR3 is TGCAGTGCTAGTCTGGCAGTAAGGGTCTCTGAAGCTTTCTTT. It codes for CSASLAVRVSEAFF.

V and J are TRBV29-1 and TRBJ1-1, with a possible D match to TRBD1 (5 bases). With 7 bases removed from V and 3 bases from J, the gap between germline ends came to 12 bases. Germline V gene lookup returns CDR1 SQVTM and CDR2 ANQGSEA. This CDR3 spans 12 amino acids. For the CDR3, the DNA is TGCAGCGCAAGCGGGGGGGACACTGAAGCTTTCTTT. The encoded protein is CSASGGDTEAFF.

This clonotype came up many times. J is TRBJ2-1 and V is TRBV10-3, with TRBD1 identical over 8 bases. CDR1 and CDR2 from the germline V gene are ENHRY and SYGVKD. The CDR3 runs to 14 residues. With 6 bases clipped from V and 2 bases from J, the junction kept 3 bases outside the gene matches. The CDR3 sequence is CAISSGGAYNEQFF. The DNA of the CDR3 is TGTGCCATCAGCTCAGGGGGCGCCTACAATGAGCAGTTCTTC.

This rearrangement joins TRBV27 to TRBJ2-1; 7 nucleotides line up with TRBD1. Germline V CDR1 and CDR2: MNHEY, SMNVEV (reference sequence). Trimming cost V 7 bases and J 7 bases; bases outside gene matches: 10. This CDR3 has 14 amino acids. This chain's CDR3 is CASTDGTGVNEQFF. As DNA, the CDR3 is TGTGCCAGCACGGATGGAACAGGGGTAAATGAGCAGTTCTTC.

The rearrangement links TRBV5-4 to TRBJ2-5, with D perhaps TRBD1 (6 bases). CDR1 and CDR2 (germline): SGHNT, YYREEE (reference sequence). V gave up 4 bases and J gave up 1 base, with 17 bases separating them. There are 16 residues in the CDR3. In DNA, the CDR3 is TGTGCCAGCAGCCCCCACCCCCCCAGGGGCCAAGAGACCCAGTACTTC. Its protein is CASSPHPPRGQETQYF.

This clonotype came up many times. The J gene is TRBJ2-1, the V gene TRBV28; D remains unclear. The CDR3 has 13 residues. The V end lost 6 bases, the J end lost 1 base, and 7 bases lay between the germline ends. The germline V gene encodes CDR1 MDHEN and CDR2 SYDVKM. The CDR3 spells CASSKGSYNEQFF. For the CDR3, the DNA is TGTGCCAGCAGCAAGGGTTCCTACAATGAGCAGTTCTTC.

This clonotype was found many times. This chain connects TRBV20-1 to TRBJ1-5, with D perhaps TRBD1 (5 bases). V was clipped by 5 bases and J by 0 bases, with 14 bases between them. The CDR3 is made up of 15 amino acids. Germline V gene sequence: CDR1 DFQATT, CDR2 SNEGSKA (reference sequence). The CDR3 is CSASVDSFSNQPQHF. CDR3 coding DNA: TGCAGTGCTTCTGTCGACAGTTTTAGCAATCAGCCCCAGCATTTT.

The gene calls are TRBV7-2 and TRBJ2-1; TRBD2 matches at 11 bases. With 1 base clipped from V and 10 bases from J, the junction kept 6 bases outside the gene matches. Per the germline V gene, CDR1 is SGHTA and CDR2 is FQGNSA. The CDR3 loop spans 15 amino acids. The CDR3 region is CASSLEAASGREQFF. CDR3 sequence (DNA): TGTGCCAGCAGCTTAGAGGCGGCTAGCGGGAGGGAGCAGTTCTTC.

This clonotype came up a few times. The chain employs TRBV29-1 and TRBJ2-7, with D possibly being TRBD2 (6 bases). The CDR3 extends over 14 amino acids. V dropped 4 bases and J dropped 2 bases, with 15 bases sitting between them. The germline CDR1 and CDR2 sequences are SQVTM and ANQGSEA. This CDR3 is CSVALEGSPYEQYF. The DNA of the CDR3 is TGCAGCGTTGCCCTGGAGGGGTCCCCCTACGAGCAGTACTTC.

About this clonotype itself: A much larger clone lies a single base off, so this may be a read error. Likely a read error: the CDR3 ends without its conserved phenylalanine or tryptophan. The chain couples TRBV7-2 to TRBJ2-1; 8 bases are shared with TRBD2. V dropped 4 bases and J dropped 9; count of bases not matched to a gene: 5. This CDR3 is built from 13 residues. CDR1 SGHTA and CDR2 FQGNSA come from the germline V gene. This CDR3 reads CASSSQREGEQFS. In nucleotides, the CDR3 is TGTGCCAGCAGCTCCCAACGGGAGGGTGAGCAGTTCTCC.

The CDR3 region has the DNA TGTGCCAGCTCACCACCGGGACGAACTAATTACGAGCAGTACTTC. Protein sequence: CASSPPGRTNYEQYF. The J gene is TRBJ2-7, the V gene TRBV18; the D gene could be TRBD1 or TRBD2 (5 bases each). CDR3 length: 15 residues. The V gene's germline CDR1 is KGHSH and CDR2 LQKENI. Trimming shortened V by 0 bases and J by 4 bases, and 13 bases separated the two germline ends. Full variable domain (missing parts from reference TRBV18 and TRBJ2-7): NAGVMQNPRHLVRRRGQEARLRCSPMKGHSHVYWYRQLPEEGLKFMVYLQKENIIDESGMPKERFSAEFPKEGPSILRIQQVVRGDSAAYFCASSPPGRTNYEQYFGPGTRLTVT.

The rearrangement uses TRBV30 and TRBJ2-2; tentative D call: TRBD2 (5 bases). V was pared by 0 bases and J by 5 bases, with 10 bases between. CDR3 size: 14 residues. Germline values: CDR1 GTSNPN, CDR2 SVGIG (reference sequence). Here the CDR3 reads CAWSVQLVTGELFF. CDR3 DNA sequence: TGTGCCTGGAGTGTACAACTAGTAACCGGGGAGCTGTTTTTT. Full variable domain (outside the CDR3, taken from reference TRBV30 and TRBJ2-2): SQTIHQWPATLVQPVGSPLSLECTVEGTSNPNLYWYRQAAGRGLQLLFYSVGIGQISSEVPQNLSASRPQDRQFILSSKKLLLSDSGFYLCAWSVQLVTGELFFGEGSRLTVL.

This chain uses TRBV18 with TRBJ2-3; 8 nucleotides line up with TRBD2. The CDR3 contains 16 residues. In germline, CDR1 is KGHSH, CDR2 LQKENI. Trimming at V came to 3 bases and at J to 0 bases, leaving 5 bases not matched to a gene. The CDR3 reads CASSPPTSVSTDTQYF. CDR3 in DNA: TGTGCCAGCTCACCCCCGACTAGCGTTAGCACAGATACGCAGTATTTT.

A few counts support this clonotype. V is TRBV5-6 and J is TRBJ1-3, with D maybe TRBD1 (6 bases). Germline V gives CDR1 SGHDT, CDR2 YYEEEE. CDR3 length equals 16 residues. V was shortened by 1 base and J by 0 bases, with 11 bases between the two germline ends. Here the CDR3 reads CASSLYGGASGNTIYF. CDR3 nucleotides: TGTGCCAGCAGCTTGTATGGGGGCGCCTCTGGAAACACCATATATTTT.

The CDR3 DNA sequence: TGTGCCAGCAGTTTAGGAACACCCGGCTACACCTTC. Its protein is CASSLGTPGYTF. The genes are TRBV27 and TRBJ1-2; D remains ambiguous. V was pared by 2 bases and J by 8 bases, with 9 bases between. The germline V gene has CDR1 MNHEY and CDR2 SMNVEV (reference sequence). This CDR3 is built from 12 residues.

This clonotype has a count of ten or more. The chain uses TRBV28 and TRBJ2-7, with D possibly called TRBD1 or TRBD2 (5 bases each). This CDR3 has 16 residues. Germline V gene data show CDR1 as MDHEN and CDR2 as SYDVKM. Trimming removed 6 bases from V and 6 bases from J, with 24 bases in between. The CDR3 DNA sequence: TGTGCCAGCAGCTTTGGGCAAGACAGCACTGAGGGCGAGCAGTACTTC. It is translated as CASSFGQDSTEGEQYF.

This clonotype was seen more than once but under ten times. V and J are TRBV7-2 and TRBJ2-7; 13 nucleotides match TRBD2. Losses at the gene ends were 6 bases for V and 4 bases for J; bases not matched to a gene: 18. Germline V gene data show CDR1 as SGHTA and CDR2 as FQGNSA. The CDR3 is 19 residues long. CDR3 region: CASSYRTSGSTHYFYEQYF. The CDR3 nucleotides are TGTGCCAGCAGTTACCGGACTAGCGGGAGTACTCATTACTTTTACGAGCAGTACTTC.

In this sample, this clonotype turned up many times. This chain connects TRBV5-1 to TRBJ2-7; TRBD1 matches 7 bases. Germline lookup yields CDR1 SGHRS and CDR2 YFSETQ. V was pared by 4 bases and J by 2 bases, with 9 bases of the junction left unmatched. The length of the CDR3 is 15 residues. The CDR3 sequence: CASSLGTVVTYEQYF. The DNA for the CDR3 is TGCGCCAGCAGCCTGGGGACAGTTGTTACCTACGAGCAGTACTTC.

The chain combines TRBV6-4 with TRBJ2-5, with D possibly being TRBD1 (5 bases). V gave up 2 bases and J gave up 5 bases, with 12 bases separating them. The CDR3 is made up of 14 amino acids. The germline V gene has CDR1 MRHNA and CDR2 SNTAGT. The CDR3 is CASSDGAVTETQYF. DNA of the CDR3: TGTGCCAGCAGTGACGGGGCGGTGACGGAGACCCAGTACTTC.

The sample holds many counts of this clonotype. The rearrangement uses TRBV2 and TRBJ1-5, with TRBD1 as a possible D gene (5 bases). Germline V gene sequence: CDR1 SNHLY, CDR2 FYNNEI. The germline V and J ends were trimmed by 6 bases and 6 bases, with 12 bases remaining between them. CDR3 size: 13 residues. The CDR3 loop is CASRGEASQPQHF. The DNA for the CDR3 is TGTGCCAGCAGGGGGGAGGCTTCTCAGCCCCAGCATTTT.

A word on this clonotype: This may be a read error: a much more frequent sequence differs by one nucleotide. The CDR3 does not end in the conserved phenylalanine or tryptophan, so this is likely a read error. The chain is built from TRBV11-2 and TRBJ2-1; 10 bases line up with TRBD2. J gave up 7 bases and V 3 bases, and 9 bases lay outside the gene matches. The CDR3 sequence is 16 residues long. The germline V gene encodes CDR1 SGHAT and CDR2 FQNNGV. Here the CDR3 DNA reads TGTGCCAGCAGCTTCGTCGGGACTAGCGTCATAAATGAGCAGTTCATC. As protein: CASSFVGTSVINEQFI.